The 22 T cell receptor beta chains given below trace back to one sample, sequenced in a study of beta chain features in type 1 diabetes. Study outcomes and limitations: All four CD4+ subsets from Type 1 diabetes patients carried moderately but significantly shorter TCRB CDR3s.

Expressed TCRB transcripts got sequenced, as all isolated RNA was reverse transcribed. TCRdb keeps only in-frame clones here, not all; method: immunoSEQ multiplex PCR. The sample has 160,000 or so clones, 6.5% to 10% seen once. Their cognate antigens are unknown. The sequenced sample consisted of central memory CD4+ T cells from blood. All receptors derive from a woman younger than 35 with type 1 diabetes.

Only a few counts were recorded for this clone. The chain recombines TRBV6-5 with TRBJ2-7; 8 bases agree with TRBD1. After removal of 2 bases from V and 3 bases from J, the junction contained 6 bases not matched to a gene. The CDR3 contains 15 residues. Germline-derived CDR1 and CDR2 are MNHEY and SVGAGI. The CDR3 DNA follows: TGTGCCAGCAGTTACGGGGGACAGGCCTTCTACGAGCAGTACTTC. This sequence encodes CASSYGGQAFYEQYF.

The table lists this clone with a few counts. This chain connects TRBV30 to TRBJ1-2, with unresolved D. CDR3 length: 14 residues. The germline V gene encodes CDR1 GTSNPN and CDR2 SVGIG (reference sequence). V shed 5 bases and J shed 4 bases, with 17 bases lying between them. The CDR3: CAWGPGFRGYGYTF. As DNA, the CDR3 is TGTGCCTGGGGCCCCGGATTCCGCGGCTATGGCTACACCTTC. Complete variable domain (other parts from reference TRBV30 and TRBJ1-2): SQTIHQWPATLVQPVGSPLSLECTVEGTSNPNLYWYRQAAGRGLQLLFYSVGIGQISSEVPQNLSASRPQDRQFILSSKKLLLSDSGFYLCAWGPGFRGYGYTFGSGTRLTVV.

J is TRBJ2-1 and V is TRBV18; D is perhaps TRBD1 (5 bases). The CDR3 has 16 residues. CDR1 is KGHSH, CDR2 LQKENI, per germline. Trimming removed 3 bases from V and 0 bases from J, with 12 bases in between. The CDR3 region is CASSPPNRLSYNEQFF. As DNA, the CDR3 is TGTGCCAGCTCACCCCCAAACAGGCTCTCCTACAATGAGCAGTTCTTC.

This sequence joins TRBV7-9 and TRBJ2-7; 7 bases are a match to TRBD2. The V and J ends lost 1 base and 0 bases, in that order; junction bases with no gene match: 6. This CDR3 spans 16 amino acids. The germline V gene encodes CDR1 SEHNR and CDR2 FQNEAQ (reference sequence). The CDR3 sequence: CASSLGRGLNSYEQYF. Written as DNA, the CDR3 is TGTGCCAGCAGCTTAGGTAGGGGACTAAACTCCTACGAGCAGTACTTC.

A few counts support this clone. The V gene is TRBV7-2, the J gene TRBJ2-3; TRBD2 matches at 9 bases. Trimming removed 5 bases from V and 0 bases from J; junction bases left unmatched: 9. Germline lookup yields CDR1 SGHTA and CDR2 FQGNSA. The CDR3 consists of 17 residues. The CDR3 region has the DNA TGTGCCAGCAGCGGAAGGGCGGGAGGGCCCAGCACAGATACGCAGTATTTT. It translates to CASSGRAGGPSTDTQYF.

A few counts support this clone. V usage is TRBV7-9 and J usage is TRBJ1-4, with 8 bases aligning to TRBD1. V trimming: 6 bases; J trimming: 8 bases; junction bases outside the gene matches: 11. Germline values: CDR1 SEHNR, CDR2 FQNEAQ (reference sequence). This CDR3 comprises 15 residues. CDR3 in DNA: TGTGCCAGCAGTTCCCAGGGGGCCCCTGGAGAAAAACTGTTTTTT. Protein: CASSSQGAPGEKLFF. The full variable domain, with the rest looked up from reference TRBV7-9 and TRBJ1-4, is DTGVSQNPRHKITKRGQNVTFRCDPISEHNRLYWYRQTLGQGPEFLTYFQNEAQLEKSRLLSDRFSAERPKGSFSTLEIQRTEQGDSAMYLCASSSQGAPGEKLFFGSGTQLSVL.

The J gene is TRBJ1-1, the V gene TRBV6-5; 9 positions match TRBD1. CDR1 and CDR2 from the germline V gene are MNHEY and SVGAGI. The length of the CDR3 is 14 residues. The junction had 9 bases not matched to a gene; V was cut back by 7 bases and J by 6 bases. CDR3 region: CASTRTGGIPEAFF. The CDR3 coding sequence is TGTGCCAGCACTAGAACAGGGGGCATTCCTGAAGCTTTCTTT.

This clone was observed many times. In nucleotides, the CDR3 is TGTGCCAGCAGCCCACTAAGCGGGGAATACAATGAGCAGTTCTTC. Encoded protein: CASSPLSGEYNEQFF. The rearrangement uses TRBV9 and TRBJ2-1; 7 bases agree with TRBD2. This CDR3 region has 15 residues. V lost 4 bases to trimming and J lost 4 bases; unmatched junction nucleotides: 8. Germline-derived CDR1 and CDR2 are SGDLS and YYNGEE.

The rearrangement joins TRBV30 to TRBJ2-6, with 7 bases that match TRBD1. Germline CDR1 reads GTSNPN; CDR2 reads SVGIG (reference sequence). With 8 bases clipped from V and 0 bases from J, the junction kept 1 base outside the gene matches. The CDR3 runs 13 residues. CDR3 residues: CARQGSGANVLTF. CDR3 coding DNA: TGTGCCCGACAGGGCTCTGGGGCCAACGTCCTGACTTTC.

This sequence joins TRBV7-2 and TRBJ1-5; D is undetermined. This CDR3 has 13 amino acids. CDR1 and CDR2 (germline): SGHTA, FQGNSA. The V and J ends lost 5 bases and 10 bases respectively, with 15 bases between them. Written as DNA, the CDR3 is TGTGCCAGCAGCCCTGTTACGGGGTTTCCCCAGCATTTT. Its protein product is CASSPVTGFPQHF. Looking up the rest from reference TRBV7-2 and TRBJ1-5 gives the full variable domain: GAGVSQSPSNKVTEKGKDVELRCDPISGHTALYWYRQSLGQGLEFLIYFQGNSAPDKSGLPSDRFSAERTGGSVSTLTIQRTQQEDSAVYLCASSPVTGFPQHFGDGTRLSIL.

This sequence joins TRBV29-1 and TRBJ2-7, with TRBD2 as a possible D gene (7 bases). The germline V gene has CDR1 SQVTM and CDR2 ANQGSEA. The CDR3 runs 14 residues. The ends were cut back, 4 bases at V and 0 bases at J, with 13 bases in the middle. CDR3 amino acids: CSVGGGTSSYEQYF. The DNA for the CDR3 is TGCAGCGTTGGGGGGGGGACAAGCTCCTACGAGCAGTACTTC.

This clone was seen more than once but under ten times. A junction end diverges from the germline sequence, so it may reflect a read error. The chain recombines TRBV7-7 with TRBJ2-2; a possible D gene is TRBD1 (5 bases). This CDR3 contains 15 residues. Germline V gene data show CDR1 as SSHAT and CDR2 as FNYEAQ (reference sequence). CDR3 amino acids: CASSLYQGLTGELFF. As DNA, the CDR3 is TGTGCTAGCAGCCTCTATCAGGGCTTAACCGGGGAGCTGTTTTTT.

The V and J genes are TRBV11-2 and TRBJ1-6, with unresolved D. CDR3 length: 15 amino acids. Germline lookup yields CDR1 SGHAT and CDR2 FQNNGV. The V end lost 2 bases, the J end lost 7 bases, and 12 bases lay between the germline ends. CDR3 DNA: TGTGCCAGCAGCTTAAGTACGGCGGAGAATTCACCCCTCCACTTT. Translating gives CASSLSTAENSPLHF.

The J gene is TRBJ2-1, the V gene TRBV7-9; D not resolved. V lost 4 bases and J lost 0, with 4 bases in between. Germline V CDR1 and CDR2: SEHNR, FQNEAQ (reference sequence). The CDR3 extends over 13 amino acids. The CDR3 here is CASSSRSYNEQFF. The CDR3 DNA reads TGTGCCAGCAGCTCTCGCTCCTACAATGAGCAGTTCTTC.

This clone has only a few counts. The chain links TRBV19 to TRBJ2-7; a possible D gene is TRBD1 (7 bases). The CDR3 is made up of 15 amino acids. V was pared by 3 bases and J by 2 bases, with 14 bases between. CDR1 is LNHDA and CDR2 is SQIVND in the germline V gene (reference sequence). CDR3 coding DNA: TGTGCCAGTAGTATTGCCAGGGGGGTTCCCTACGAGCAGTACTTC. It translates to CASSIARGVPYEQYF.

The rearrangement joins TRBV7-9 to TRBJ1-2, with a weak D call TRBD1 (5 bases). Germline V gene sequence: CDR1 SEHNR, CDR2 FQNEAQ (reference sequence). Trimming stripped 0 bases from V and 4 bases from J, with 18 bases between. This CDR3 is built from 17 residues. CDR3: CASSLAVRRGYRYGYTF. In DNA form, the CDR3 reads TGTGCCAGCAGCTTAGCGGTGAGGCGGGGCTATCGCTATGGCTACACCTTC.

V usage is TRBV5-1 and J usage is TRBJ2-1; 7 bases map to TRBD1. The ends lost 2 bases at V and 7 bases at J; junction bases unmatched: 6. Germline-derived CDR1 and CDR2 are SGHRS and YFSETQ. CDR3 size: 14 residues. The CDR3 protein is CASSFDRVGNEQFF. CDR3 sequence (DNA): TGCGCCAGCAGCTTCGACAGGGTAGGGAATGAGCAGTTCTTC.

This clone has a handful of counts. CDR3 in amino acids: CASSSEQTNEKLFF. CDR3 nucleotide sequence: TGTGCCAGCAGTTCGGAGCAAACTAATGAAAAACTGTTTTTT. The rearrangement links TRBV28 to TRBJ1-4; D is unclear. With 4 bases removed from V and 1 base from J, the gap between germline ends came to 7 bases. The CDR3 sequence is 14 residues long. The V gene's germline CDR1 is MDHEN and CDR2 SYDVKM.

The chain employs TRBV5-1 and TRBJ1-2; D gene uncertain. CDR1 SGHRS and CDR2 YFSETQ come from the germline V gene. The CDR3 loop spans 14 amino acids. With 0 bases removed from V and 5 bases from J, the gap between germline ends came to 11 bases. The CDR3 nucleotides read TGCGCCAGCAGCTTGGGTACACAAACGTATGGCTACACCTTC. Its translation: CASSLGTQTYGYTF. The full variable domain, completed using reference TRBV5-1 and TRBJ1-2, is KAGVTQTPRYLIKTRGQQVTLSCSPISGHRSVSWYQQTPGQGLQFLFEYFSETQRNKGNFPGRFSGRQFSNSRSEMNVSTLELGDSALYLCASSLGTQTYGYTFGSGTRLTVV.

The chain is built from TRBV7-2 and TRBJ2-7; TRBD2 aligns across 7 bases. The V gene end was trimmed by 2 bases and the J gene end by 7 bases; junction bases not matched to a gene: 8. The CDR3 is 14 residues long. Germline V gene data show CDR1 as SGHTA and CDR2 as FQGNSA. CDR3 DNA: TGTGCCAGCAGCTTAATATCCTCAGCGGGAGAGCAGTACTTC. It translates to CASSLISSAGEQYF.

V usage is TRBV2 and J usage is TRBJ1-2; D is ambiguous. CDR1 is SNHLY, CDR2 FYNNEI, per germline. The V end was cut by 5 bases, the J end by 4 bases, with 11 bases between. There are 13 residues in the CDR3. CDR3 nucleotides: TGTGCCAGCAGTCCGGGAGATATCTATGGCTACACCTTC. Translation gives CASSPGDIYGYTF.

Of note for this clone: At the DNA level, this CDR3 is encoded by other sequences in the same sample as well. The gene calls are TRBV6-5 and TRBJ1-1; D is unresolved. CDR3 size: 13 residues. The V gene's germline CDR1 is MNHEY and CDR2 SVGAGI. Trimming pared 2 bases from V and 1 base from J, leaving 5 bases between. CDR3 amino acids: CASSYRGNTEAFF. As DNA, the CDR3 is TGTGCCAGCAGTTACCGCGGGAACACTGAAGCTTTCTTT.